The subject of this entry is one T cell receptor beta chain. The antigen remains unidentified. The entry originates in a study of T cell responses to AZD1222 COVID-19 vaccine. Assay: immunoSEQ multiplex PCR; the TCRdb copy retains only in-frame clones and omits some. The sample contains over 130,000 clones, 85% to 90% of which appear only once. Study-level points and caveats: Two AZD1222 administrations were followed by greater Spike-specific TCR breadth and depth. Unmutated variant regions are reportedly targeted by nearly half of spike-specific TCRs. Only a handful of AZD1222 recipients were seropositive at baseline.

The CDR3 loop spans 14 amino acids. Germline-derived CDR1 and CDR2 are SGHNT and YYREEE (reference sequence). The ends lost 1 base at V and 5 bases at J; junction bases unmatched: 4. The rearrangement links TRBV5-4 to TRBJ2-5, with 8 nucleotides matching TRBD1. The source was peripheral blood, collected 28 days after the second AZD1222 dose. The sequence was collected from an adult who received the AZD1222 COVID-19 vaccine. CDR3 coding DNA: TGTGCCAGCAGCTTGAAGGGACAGGCGGAGACCCAGTACTTC. Translating gives CASSLKGQAETQYF.